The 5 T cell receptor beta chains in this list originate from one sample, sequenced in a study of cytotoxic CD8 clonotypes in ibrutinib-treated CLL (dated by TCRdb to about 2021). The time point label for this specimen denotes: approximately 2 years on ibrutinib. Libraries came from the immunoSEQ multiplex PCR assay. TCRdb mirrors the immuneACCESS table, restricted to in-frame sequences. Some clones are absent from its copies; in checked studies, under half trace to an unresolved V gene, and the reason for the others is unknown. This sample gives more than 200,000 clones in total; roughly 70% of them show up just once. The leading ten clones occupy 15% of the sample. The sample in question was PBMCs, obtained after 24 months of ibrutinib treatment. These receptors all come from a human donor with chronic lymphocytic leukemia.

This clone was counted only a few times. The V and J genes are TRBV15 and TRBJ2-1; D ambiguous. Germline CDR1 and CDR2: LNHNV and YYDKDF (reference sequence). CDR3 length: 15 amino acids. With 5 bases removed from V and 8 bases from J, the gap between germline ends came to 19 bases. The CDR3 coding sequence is TGTGCCACCAGCGGAAACGGCGCCGGGTCGGATGAGCAGTTCTTC. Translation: CATSGNGAGSDEQFF.

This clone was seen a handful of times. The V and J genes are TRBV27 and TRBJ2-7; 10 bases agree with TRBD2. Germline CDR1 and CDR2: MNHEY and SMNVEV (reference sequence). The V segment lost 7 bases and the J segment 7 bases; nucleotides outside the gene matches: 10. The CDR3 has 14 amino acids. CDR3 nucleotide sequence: TGTGCCAGCAAACCTAGCGGGAGCTCGGGAGAGCAGTACTTC. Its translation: CASKPSGSSGEQYF.

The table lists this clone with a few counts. The CDR3 region is CASFQEPSQFF. The CDR3 DNA reads TGTGCCAGTTTCCAAGAGCCTTCGCAGTTCTTC. The rearrangement joins TRBV28 to TRBJ2-1, with D uncertain. V gave up 9 bases and J gave up 12 bases, with 15 bases separating them. The CDR3 totals 11 residues. Germline V gives CDR1 MDHEN, CDR2 SYDVKM.

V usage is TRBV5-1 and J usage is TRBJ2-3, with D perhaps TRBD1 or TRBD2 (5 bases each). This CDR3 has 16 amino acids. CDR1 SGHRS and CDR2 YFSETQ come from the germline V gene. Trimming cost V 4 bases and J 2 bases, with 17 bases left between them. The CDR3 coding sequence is TGCGCCAGCAGCATTCTTCCGGGACCACACACAGATACGCAGTATTTT. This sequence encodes CASSILPGPHTDTQYF.

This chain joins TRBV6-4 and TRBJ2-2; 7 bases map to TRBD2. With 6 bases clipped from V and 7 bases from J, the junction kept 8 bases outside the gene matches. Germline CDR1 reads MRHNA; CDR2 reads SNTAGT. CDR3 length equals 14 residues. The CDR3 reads CASSPVAGVGELFF. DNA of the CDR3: TGTGCCAGCAGCCCTGTGGCGGGGGTCGGGGAGCTGTTTTTT.